Following are 32 T cell receptor beta chains from one sample sequenced in a study of shared clonotypes between healthy human individuals. TCRdb keeps only in-frame clones here, not all; method: immunoSEQ multiplex PCR. In the table there are just over 2,000,000 clones, 95% of which are singletons. Sequenced sample: naive CD4+ T cells sorted from blood. Sample subset: CD45RA+ positively selected. The receptor source for this set is a man between 18 and 35 years old in good health.

This clone appeared once. The gene calls are TRBV19 and TRBJ2-3, with 7 positions matching TRBD1. This CDR3 region has 15 residues. The V gene end was trimmed by 1 base and the J gene end by 2 bases; junction bases not matched to a gene: 3. CDR1 LNHDA and CDR2 SQIVND come from the germline V gene (reference sequence). DNA of the CDR3: TGTGCCAGTAGTATAGTAGGGGGCTACACAGATACGCAGTATTTT. It yields the protein CASSIVGGYTDTQYF.

This chain joins TRBV4-1 and TRBJ1-5, with TRBD1 as a possible D gene (5 bases). The CDR3 is 19 amino acids. The V end was cut by 0 bases, the J end by 1 base, with 19 bases between. Germline loops: CDR1 MGHRA, CDR2 YSYEKL. The CDR3 sequence: CASSQDAPRGRGSNQPQHF. DNA for the CDR3: TGCGCCAGCAGCCAAGATGCCCCCCGGGGGAGGGGCAGCAATCAGCCCCAGCATTTT.

V gene TRBV29-1 combines with J gene TRBJ2-1; 11 nucleotides line up with TRBD1. Germline loops: CDR1 SQVTM, CDR2 ANQGSEA. The CDR3 is 12 residues long. Trimming removed 6 bases from V and 7 bases from J; junction bases left unmatched: 2. Here the CDR3 reads CSVGTGGNEQFF. In DNA form, the CDR3 reads TGCAGCGTCGGGACAGGGGGGAATGAGCAGTTCTTC.

The rearrangement joins TRBV9 to TRBJ2-7; 7 bases map to TRBD1. Trimming cost V 5 bases and J 2 bases; bases outside gene matches: 10. This CDR3 is built from 15 residues. Germline V CDR1 and CDR2: SGDLS, YYNGEE. The CDR3 DNA follows: TGTGCCAGCAGTGAACGCTCGGGACAGCCCTACGAGCAGTACTTC. Amino acid sequence: CASSERSGQPYEQYF.

The chain recombines TRBV7-2 with TRBJ1-2, with 10 bases that match TRBD1. The CDR3 has 14 amino acids. After removal of 5 bases from V and 8 bases from J, the junction contained 8 bases not matched to a gene. The germline gives CDR1 SGHTA, CDR2 FQGNSA. Here the CDR3 reads CASSNRQGASGYTF. CDR3 nucleotides: TGTGCCAGCAGCAATAGACAGGGGGCAAGCGGCTACACCTTC.

This chain joins TRBV5-6 and TRBJ2-3; D gene uncertain. V lost 2 bases, J lost 1 base, and 8 bases lay in between. CDR1 is SGHDT and CDR2 is YYEEEE in the germline V gene. This CDR3 spans 14 amino acids. CDR3 DNA: TGTGCCAGCAGCTTCAAGATCCGCACAGATACGCAGTATTTT. The encoded protein is CASSFKIRTDTQYF.

The V gene is TRBV19, the J gene TRBJ2-4; no definite D call. Looked up from germline, CDR1 is LNHDA and CDR2 is SQIVND (reference sequence). Trimming pared 5 bases from V and 2 bases from J, leaving 13 bases between. There are 15 residues in the CDR3. The CDR3 here is CASSPSGHTKNIQYF. In nucleotides, the CDR3 is TGTGCCAGTAGTCCTTCCGGGCACACCAAAAACATTCAGTACTTC.

The genes are TRBV28 and TRBJ2-3, with 11 bases identical to TRBD2. Germline V CDR1 and CDR2: MDHEN, SYDVKM. This CDR3 is 16 amino acids long. Germline trimming cut 7 bases from V and 3 bases from J; bases unmatched to any gene: 9. Here the CDR3 reads CASKLRTSGYTDTQYF. The CDR3 coding sequence is TGTGCCAGCAAACTTAGGACTAGCGGGTATACAGATACGCAGTATTTT. The whole variable domain, filled in from reference TRBV28 and TRBJ2-3, reads DVKVTQSSRYLVKRTGEKVFLECVQDMDHENMFWYRQDPGLGLRLIYFSYDVKMKEKGDIPEGYSVSREKKERFSLILESASTNQTSMYLCASKLRTSGYTDTQYFGPGTRLTVL.

The V call is TRBV6-1, the J call TRBJ2-2, with a tentative D call TRBD1 (6 bases). From germline, CDR1 is MNHNS and CDR2 SASEGT. The length of the CDR3 is 14 residues. Trimming pared 9 bases from V and 6 bases from J, leaving 17 bases between. CDR3 in DNA: TGTGCCAGTCTCAGGGGCGCAATCGCCGGGGAGCTGTTTTTT. It specifies CASLRGAIAGELFF.

The chain employs TRBV6-1 and TRBJ2-5; no definite D call. Germline V lookup: CDR1 MNHNS, CDR2 SASEGT. V was clipped by 4 bases and J by 1 base, with 10 bases between them. The CDR3 is 14 residues long. CDR3 sequence reads: CASSGWPFQETQYF. Here the CDR3 DNA reads TGTGCCAGCAGTGGCTGGCCCTTCCAAGAGACCCAGTACTTC.

The chain uses TRBV29-1 and TRBJ1-2, with a tentative D call TRBD1 (5 bases). Germline CDR1 reads SQVTM; CDR2 reads ANQGSEA. The CDR3 totals 12 residues. Trimming stripped 7 bases from V and 1 base from J, with 10 bases between. The CDR3 sequence: CSASGLNYGYTF. CDR3 bases: TGCAGCGCGTCGGGGCTTAACTATGGCTACACCTTC. The whole variable domain, filled in from reference TRBV29-1 and TRBJ1-2, reads SAVISQKPSRDICQRGTSLTIQCQVDSQVTMMFWYRQQPGQSLTLIATANQGSEATYESGFVIDKFPISRPNLTFSTLTVSNMSPEDSSIYLCSASGLNYGYTFGSGTRLTVV.

The J gene is TRBJ1-4, the V gene TRBV18; tentatively, D is TRBD1 (6 bases). Germline CDR1 KGHSH, CDR2 LQKENI. The CDR3 totals 15 residues. The V end was cut by 3 bases, the J end by 7 bases, with 15 bases between. CDR3 in DNA: TGTGCCAGCTCACCCGGGGGCCTCAAGATTGAAAAACTGTTTTTT. This translates into CASSPGGLKIEKLFF.

The V call is TRBV5-4, the J call TRBJ1-3, with TRBD1 identical over 8 bases. V trimming: 4 bases; J trimming: 2 bases; junction bases outside the gene matches: 2. CDR1 is SGHNT, CDR2 YYREEE, per germline (reference sequence). The CDR3 covers 14 residues. The CDR3 is CASSKDRAGNTIYF. As DNA, the CDR3 is TGTGCCAGCAGCAAGGACAGGGCTGGAAACACCATATATTTT.

The chain couples TRBV30 to TRBJ2-7; tentatively, D is TRBD2 (6 bases). The CDR3 has 14 amino acids. Per germline, CDR1 GTSNPN and CDR2 SVGIG (reference sequence). V was cut by 1 base and J by 0 bases, with 10 bases left in between. The CDR3 region is CAWSGGRSSYEQYF. Here the CDR3 DNA reads TGTGCCTGGAGTGGGGGGAGGAGCTCCTACGAGCAGTACTTC.

The chain links TRBV4-1 to TRBJ1-5; 7 bases agree with TRBD1. The germline CDR1 and CDR2 sequences are MGHRA and YSYEKL. V lost 1 base to trimming and J lost 6 bases; unmatched junction nucleotides: 12. This CDR3 is built from 17 residues. CDR3 DNA sequence: TGCGCCAGCAGCCAAGCCTCCATGTCAGGGGGTGGTCAGCCCCAGCATTTT. Translation gives CASSQASMSGGGQPQHF.

This sequence joins TRBV5-1 and TRBJ2-5; D remains unclear. Germline-derived CDR1 and CDR2 are SGHRS and YFSETQ. V was trimmed by 2 bases and J by 5 bases, leaving 10 bases between them. The CDR3 has 13 residues. The CDR3: CASSFGRLETQYF. CDR3 coding DNA: TGCGCCAGCAGCTTCGGCCGTCTGGAGACCCAGTACTTC. Using reference TRBV5-1 and TRBJ2-5 for the parts outside the CDR3, the full variable domain is KAGVTQTPRYLIKTRGQQVTLSCSPISGHRSVSWYQQTPGQGLQFLFEYFSETQRNKGNFPGRFSGRQFSNSRSEMNVSTLELGDSALYLCASSFGRLETQYFGPGTRLLVL.

The J gene is TRBJ2-7, the V gene TRBV6-1; TRBD1 might be the D (6 bases). The germline gives CDR1 MNHNS, CDR2 SASEGT. CDR3 length: 15 amino acids. V was shortened by 6 bases and J by 3 bases, with 18 bases between the two germline ends. The CDR3: CASSGNPTGFYEQYF. For the CDR3, the DNA is TGTGCCAGCAGCGGCAATCCGACAGGATTCTACGAGCAGTACTTC.

For this clone: Other DNA sequences in the same sample also yield this CDR3. The rearrangement uses TRBV2 and TRBJ2-2; TRBD2 matches 10 bases. This CDR3 comprises 15 residues. Unmatched junction bases numbered 2, after V lost 6 bases and J lost 1 base. Germline V lookup: CDR1 SNHLY, CDR2 FYNNEI. The CDR3 is CASRRLAGNTGELFF. The CDR3 DNA is TGTGCCAGCAGGAGACTAGCGGGGAACACCGGGGAGCTGTTTTTT. The variable domain in full, with the rest retrieved from reference TRBV2 and TRBJ2-2, is EPEVTQTPSHQVTQMGQEVILRCVPISNHLYFYWYRQILGQKVEFLVSFYNNEISEKSEIFDDQFSVERPDGSNFTLKIRSTKLEDSAMYFCASRRLAGNTGELFFGEGSRLTVL.

CDR3: CASSPSGRDAQVEQYF. CDR3 nucleotides: TGTGCCAGCAGCCCTAGTGGCCGGGACGCCCAGGTCGAGCAGTACTTC. This rearrangement joins TRBV7-9 to TRBJ2-7, with D possibly called TRBD1 or TRBD2 (5 bases each). The germline CDR1 and CDR2 sequences are SEHNR and FQNEAQ (reference sequence). V was cut by 5 bases and J by 6 bases, with 23 bases left in between. This CDR3 region has 16 residues.

V gene TRBV19 combines with J gene TRBJ2-7; 9 bases match TRBD2. CDR3 length equals 15 residues. Germline CDR1 reads LNHDA; CDR2 reads SQIVND (reference sequence). Germline trimming cut 6 bases from V and 4 bases from J; bases unmatched to any gene: 10. The CDR3 nucleotides are TGTGCCAGTAGCCCATCGCGGGAGGGCAGTTACGAGCAGTACTTC. It encodes CASSPSREGSYEQYF.

This sequence joins TRBV30 and TRBJ1-5; D may be TRBD1 (5 bases). CDR1 is GTSNPN and CDR2 is SVGIG in the germline V gene (reference sequence). The CDR3 loop spans 17 amino acids. Between the trimmed V and J ends, which lost 0 bases and 4 bases, there was a span of 19 bases. The CDR3 bases are TGTGCCTGGAGTGTACGCGGCAACGGGGCGAGGAATCAGCCCCAGCATTTT. Amino acid sequence: CAWSVRGNGARNQPQHF.

This chain joins TRBV19 and TRBJ2-1, with 9 bases lining up with TRBD2. Per the germline V gene, CDR1 is LNHDA and CDR2 is SQIVND (reference sequence). The CDR3 runs 16 residues. V lost 3 bases and J lost 2; bases outside the gene matches: 5. CDR3 bases: TGTGCCAGTAGTATCACTGCTAGCGGGGCCTACAATGAGCAGTTCTTC. It translates to CASSITASGAYNEQFF. The full variable domain, rest sourced from reference TRBV19 and TRBJ2-1, is DGGITQSPKYLFRKEGQNVTLSCEQNLNHDAMYWYRQDPGQGLRLIYYSQIVNDFQKGDIAEGYSVSREKKESFPLTVTSAQKNPTAFYLCASSITASGAYNEQFFGPGTRLTVL.

The chain couples TRBV7-9 to TRBJ2-1; D is unclear. Trimming took off 1 base at V and 8 bases at J, with 15 bases between the two ends. Germline CDR1 is SEHNR and CDR2 is FQNEAQ (reference sequence). The CDR3 spans 15 residues. CDR3 in amino acids: CASSLGPPRSHEQFF. The CDR3 nucleotides are TGTGCCAGCAGCTTAGGACCCCCGAGATCCCATGAGCAGTTCTTC.

The chain carries TRBV6-1 and TRBJ2-5, with D unresolved. The V and J ends lost 7 bases and 5 bases respectively, with 20 bases between them. This CDR3 spans 15 amino acids. In germline, CDR1 is MNHNS, CDR2 SASEGT. The CDR3 nucleotides are TGTGCCAGCACCCGCTCTGTATCCGAGGAGGAGACCCAGTACTTC. This translates into CASTRSVSEEETQYF.

This rearrangement joins TRBV28 to TRBJ1-2, with a weak D call TRBD1 (6 bases). Trimming shortened V by 5 bases and J by 4 bases, and 17 bases separated the two germline ends. The CDR3 runs to 15 residues. Germline V CDR1 and CDR2: MDHEN, SYDVKM. The DNA for the CDR3 is TGTGCCAGCAGTACTCCCTCAGGGGAAGGCTATGGCTACACCTTC. It specifies CASSTPSGEGYGYTF.

This clone showed up just once. The chain is built from TRBV29-1 and TRBJ2-7, with 13 positions matching TRBD2. The CDR3 is 14 residues long. Losses at the gene ends were 5 bases for V and 2 bases for J; bases not matched to a gene: 3. Germline values: CDR1 SQVTM, CDR2 ANQGSEA. The CDR3 sequence is CSVSGLAGTYEQYF. The CDR3 coding sequence is TGCAGCGTTTCGGGACTAGCGGGAACCTACGAGCAGTACTTC.

This chain connects TRBV30 to TRBJ1-5; 11 positions agree with TRBD1. The V and J ends lost 2 bases and 7 bases, in that order; junction bases with no gene match: 1. There are 13 residues in the CDR3. CDR1 is GTSNPN and CDR2 is SVGIG in the germline V gene (reference sequence). This CDR3 reads CAWSRDRGQPQHF. The CDR3 nucleotides are TGTGCCTGGAGTCGGGACAGGGGGCAGCCCCAGCATTTT.

The J gene is TRBJ1-4, the V gene TRBV6-1; maybe TRBD1 (5 bases). Germline CDR1 reads MNHNS; CDR2 reads SASEGT. V was pared by 6 bases and J by 3 bases, with 8 bases between. There are 13 residues in the CDR3. CDR3 amino acids: CASRGGANEKLFF. The CDR3 coding sequence is TGTGCCAGCAGGGGGGGGGCTAATGAAAAACTGTTTTTT.

The rearrangement joins TRBV2 to TRBJ1-6, with 7 bases fitting TRBD1. The CDR3 consists of 14 residues. Trimming removed 6 bases from V and 5 bases from J; junction bases left unmatched: 4. The V gene's germline CDR1 is SNHLY and CDR2 FYNNEI. CDR3: CASRRDSDNSPLHF. Written as DNA, the CDR3 is TGTGCCAGCAGGCGGGACAGCGATAATTCACCCCTCCACTTT.

Concerning this clone itself: This specimen includes other DNA sequences encoding the same CDR3. This chain uses TRBV18 with TRBJ1-2; D call uncertain. The CDR3 runs 13 residues. Looked up from germline, CDR1 is KGHSH and CDR2 is LQKENI. V was trimmed by 6 bases and J by 2 bases, leaving 10 bases between them. Here the CDR3 DNA reads TGTGCCAGCTCCCCGGCGGGGAACTATGGCTACACCTTC. Protein: CASSPAGNYGYTF.

A word on this clone: Other DNA sequences in this specimen translate into the identical CDR3. The J gene is TRBJ1-2, the V gene TRBV6-5; the D is unclear. This CDR3 is 14 amino acids long. Deletions cut 2 bases from V and 2 bases from J, with 9 bases between. CDR1 MNHEY and CDR2 SVGAGI come from the germline V gene. The CDR3: CASSYREVNYGYTF. CDR3 coding DNA: TGTGCCAGCAGTTACAGGGAAGTAAACTATGGCTACACCTTC.

The V call is TRBV19, the J call TRBJ1-3; D gene ambiguous. Trimming pared 10 bases from V and 0 bases from J, leaving 13 bases between. Looked up from germline, CDR1 is LNHDA and CDR2 is SQIVND (reference sequence). This CDR3 has 14 residues. The CDR3 DNA follows: TGTGCCACCAAACAGACGGGCTCTGGAAACACCATATATTTT. It encodes CATKQTGSGNTIYF. The complete variable domain, with remaining parts taken from reference TRBV19 and TRBJ1-3, reads DGGITQSPKYLFRKEGQNVTLSCEQNLNHDAMYWYRQDPGQGLRLIYYSQIVNDFQKGDIAEGYSVSREKKESFPLTVTSAQKNPTAFYLCATKQTGSGNTIYFGEGSWLTVV.